Listed below are T cell receptor beta chains from one sample, sequenced in a study of blood T cell repertoires in COVID-19. This table comes from immunoSEQ multiplex PCR, and its TCRdb copy is limited to in-frame clones, with some not included. The sample includes about 400,000 clones, approximately 85% of them seen just once. Specimen: PBMCs or T cells enriched from blood (not recorded which). The receptors were gathered from a woman aged 40 to 49 with acute COVID-19. Each CDR3 is given with its conserved first and last residue. A D gene is named only where the DNA matches it firmly. Size tells how often a clone was seen (once, few, many) or the class of an expanded clone, and some rows leave it out.

d_call: TRBD2
clone_size: .
j_call: TRBJ2-3
v_call: TRBV5-1
cdr3_aa: CASSLDGGGAPDTQYF
cdr3_nt: TGCGCCAGCAGCTTGGATGGCGGGGGGGCCCCAGATACGCAGTATTTT

d_call: TRBD2
clone_size: .
j_call: TRBJ2-5
v_call: TRBV19
cdr3_aa: CASSISRLAGGETQYF
cdr3_nt: TGTGCCAGTAGTATAAGTCGACTAGCGGGGGGAGAGACCCAGTACTTC

d_call: TRBD1
clone_size: .
j_call: TRBJ2-1
v_call: TRBV5-1
cdr3_aa: CASSLTGQGTYNEQFF
cdr3_nt: TGCGCCAGCAGCTTGACGGGACAGGGGACCTACAATGAGCAGTTCTTC

d_call: .
clone_size: few
j_call: TRBJ1-1
v_call: TRBV5-4
cdr3_aa: CASSLGGARNTEAFF
cdr3_nt: TGTGCCAGCAGCTTAGGGGGGGCGCGAAACACTGAAGCTTTCTTT

d_call: TRBD1
clone_size: once
j_call: TRBJ2-7
v_call: TRBV30
cdr3_aa: CAWSPYTGAYEQYF
cdr3_nt: TGTGCCTGGAGTCCCTATACAGGGGCATACGAGCAGTACTTC

d_call: .
clone_size: .
j_call: TRBJ2-5
v_call: TRBV13
cdr3_aa: CASSLEDKETQYF
cdr3_nt: TGTGCCAGCAGCTTGGAGGATAAAGAGACCCAGTACTTC

d_call: TRBD1
clone_size: .
j_call: TRBJ2-5
v_call: TRBV9
cdr3_aa: CASSVVTGGAETQYF
cdr3_nt: TGTGCCAGCAGCGTAGTAACAGGGGGCGCGGAGACCCAGTACTTC

d_call: TRBD1
clone_size: .
j_call: TRBJ1-3
v_call: TRBV2
cdr3_aa: CASSSQGALSGNTIYF
cdr3_nt: TGTGCCAGCAGTTCTCAGGGGGCACTCTCTGGAAACACCATATATTTT

d_call: TRBD1
clone_size: .
j_call: TRBJ2-7
v_call: TRBV19
cdr3_aa: CASSIRDRGDEQYF
cdr3_nt: TGTGCCAGTAGTATAAGGGACAGGGGCGACGAGCAGTACTTC

d_call: TRBD1
clone_size: once
j_call: TRBJ1-1
v_call: TRBV30
cdr3_aa: CAAGQGANTEAFF
cdr3_nt: TGTGCCGCGGGACAGGGAGCGAACACTGAAGCTTTCTTT

d_call: .
clone_size: .
j_call: TRBJ1-5
v_call: TRBV19
cdr3_aa: CASSQTGFNQPQHF
cdr3_nt: TGTGCCAGTAGTCAAACAGGGTTCAATCAGCCCCAGCATTTT

d_call: TRBD1
clone_size: once
j_call: TRBJ2-1
v_call: TRBV5-1
cdr3_aa: CASSLWQGEILF
cdr3_nt: TGCGCCAGCAGCTTGTGGCAGGGGGAGATCCTCTTC

d_call: TRBD2
clone_size: .
j_call: TRBJ2-3
v_call: TRBV5-1
cdr3_aa: CASSLLAASTDTQYF
cdr3_nt: TGCGCCAGCAGCTTACTAGCGGCTAGCACAGATACGCAGTATTTT

d_call: .
clone_size: once
j_call: TRBJ2-6
v_call: TRBV24-1
cdr3_aa: CATSDPRSGANVLTF
cdr3_nt: TGTGCCACCAGTGATCCTCGCTCTGGGGCCAACGTCCTGACTTTC

d_call: TRBD1
clone_size: .
j_call: TRBJ1-2
v_call: TRBV25-1
cdr3_aa: CASSLGTGDGYTF
cdr3_nt: TGTGCCAGCAGTTTGGGGACAGGGGATGGCTACACCTTC

d_call: .
clone_size: .
j_call: TRBJ1-2
v_call: TRBV6-5
cdr3_aa: CASSYIREAYGYTF
cdr3_nt: TGTGCCAGCAGTTACATCCGGGAGGCCTATGGCTACACCTTC

d_call: .
clone_size: .
j_call: TRBJ1-2
v_call: TRBV10-3
cdr3_aa: CAISERGGLHPYGYTF
cdr3_nt: TGTGCCATCAGTGAGCGGGGGGGGTTGCACCCCTATGGCTACACCTTC

d_call: TRBD1
clone_size: .
j_call: TRBJ1-1
v_call: TRBV6-5
cdr3_aa: CASRVGQVGNTEAFF
cdr3_nt: TGTGCCAGCAGGGTTGGACAGGTGGGGAACACTGAAGCTTTCTTT

d_call: .
clone_size: once
j_call: TRBJ1-2
v_call: TRBV20-1
cdr3_aa: CSASEQGGDYGYTF
cdr3_nt: TGCAGTGCTAGTGAACAGGGAGGGGACTATGGCTACACCTTC

d_call: .
clone_size: .
j_call: TRBJ1-4
v_call: TRBV5-1
cdr3_aa: CASSTGTTTNEKLFF
cdr3_nt: TGCGCCAGCAGTACCGGGACAACAACTAATGAAAAACTGTTTTTT

d_call: .
clone_size: .
j_call: TRBJ1-6
v_call: TRBV19
cdr3_aa: CASSTDLRGSYNSPLHF
cdr3_nt: TGTGCCAGTAGTACTGATCTCAGGGGATCCTATAATTCACCCCTCCACTTT

d_call: .
clone_size: .
j_call: TRBJ2-1
v_call: TRBV7-9
cdr3_aa: CASSLASQASYNEQFF
cdr3_nt: TGTGCCAGCAGCTTAGCAAGTCAGGCCTCCTACAATGAGCAGTTCTTC

d_call: TRBD1
clone_size: .
j_call: TRBJ2-7
v_call: TRBV29-1
cdr3_aa: CSVGTVYEQYF
cdr3_nt: TGCAGCGTGGGGACAGTTTACGAGCAGTACTTC

d_call: .
clone_size: .
j_call: TRBJ1-4
v_call: TRBV30
cdr3_aa: CAWGLGVEKLFF
cdr3_nt: TGTGCCTGGGGCCTCGGGGTGGAAAAACTGTTTTTT

d_call: TRBD1
clone_size: .
j_call: TRBJ2-5
v_call: TRBV4-1
cdr3_aa: CASSPGTVQETQYF
cdr3_nt: TGCGCCAGCAGCCCCGGGACAGTACAAGAGACCCAGTACTTC

d_call: .
clone_size: .
j_call: TRBJ1-4
v_call: TRBV12-5
cdr3_aa: CASVGQGSTVFF
cdr3_nt: .

d_call: .
clone_size: few
j_call: TRBJ1-5
v_call: TRBV28
cdr3_aa: CASSSAADYSNQPQHF
cdr3_nt: TGTGCCAGCAGTTCCGCGGCGGATTATAGCAATCAGCCCCAGCATTTT

d_call: .
clone_size: .
j_call: TRBJ2-7
v_call: TRBV7-3
cdr3_aa: CTPGEYEQYF
cdr3_nt: TGCACTCCGGGGGAGTACGAGCAGTACTTC

d_call: .
clone_size: .
j_call: TRBJ2-7
v_call: TRBV6-2/TRBV6-3
cdr3_aa: CASSRRGEGDEQYF
cdr3_nt: TGTGCCAGCAGCCGACGGGGGGAGGGGGACGAGCAGTACTTC

d_call: .
clone_size: .
j_call: TRBJ1-1
v_call: TRBV25-1
cdr3_aa: CASSQQTNTEAFF
cdr3_nt: TGTGCCAGCAGTCAACAGACGAACACTGAAGCTTTCTTT

d_call: .
clone_size: .
j_call: TRBJ1-1
v_call: TRBV7-9
cdr3_aa: CASSLGGTVNTEAFF
cdr3_nt: TGTGCCAGCAGCCTCGGGGGGACTGTGAACACTGAAGCTTTCTTT

d_call: .
clone_size: .
j_call: TRBJ2-2
v_call: TRBV25-1
cdr3_aa: CASSGHRGGTGELFF
cdr3_nt: TGTGCCAGCAGTGGCCACAGGGGGGGAACCGGGGAGCTGTTTTTT

d_call: .
clone_size: .
j_call: TRBJ1-1
v_call: TRBV5-6
cdr3_aa: CASSLGIVTEAFF
cdr3_nt: TGTGCCAGCAGCTTGGGTATAGTCACTGAAGCTTTCTTT

d_call: .
clone_size: .
j_call: TRBJ1-1
v_call: TRBV18
cdr3_aa: CASSPPGAINTEAFF
cdr3_nt: TGTGCCAGCTCACCACCGGGGGCGATTAACACTGAAGCTTTCTTT

d_call: .
clone_size: .
j_call: TRBJ2-5
v_call: TRBV7-9
cdr3_aa: CASSFPIGPETQYF
cdr3_nt: TGTGCCAGCAGCTTCCCTATTGGGCCGGAGACCCAGTACTTC

d_call: TRBD1
clone_size: .
j_call: TRBJ2-7
v_call: TRBV11-2
cdr3_aa: CASSPTGGRDEQYF
cdr3_nt: TGTGCCAGCAGCCCAACAGGGGGTAGAGACGAGCAGTACTTC